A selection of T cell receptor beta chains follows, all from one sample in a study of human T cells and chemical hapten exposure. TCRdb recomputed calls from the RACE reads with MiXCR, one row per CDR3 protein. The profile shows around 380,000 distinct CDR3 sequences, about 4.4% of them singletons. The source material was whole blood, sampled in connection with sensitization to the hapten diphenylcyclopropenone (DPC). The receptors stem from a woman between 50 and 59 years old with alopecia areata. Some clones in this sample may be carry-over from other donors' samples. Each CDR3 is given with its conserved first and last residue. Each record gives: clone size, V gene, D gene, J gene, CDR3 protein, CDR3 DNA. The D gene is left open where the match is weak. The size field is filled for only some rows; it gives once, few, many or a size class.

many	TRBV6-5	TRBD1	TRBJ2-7	CASSRPGQGLEQYF	TGTGCCAGCAGTCGACCGGGACAGGGTCTCGAGCAGTACTTC
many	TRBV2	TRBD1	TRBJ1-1	CASRTGTGNVNTEAFF	TGTGCCAGCAGGACCGGGACAGGGAATGTGAACACTGAAGCTTTCTTT
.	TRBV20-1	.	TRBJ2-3	CSAKVSSGSADTQYF	TGCAGTGCTAAGGTTAGCTCGGGGAGCGCAGATACGCAGTATTTT
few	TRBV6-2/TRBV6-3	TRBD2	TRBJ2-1	CASKGWRGGLHEQFF	TGTGCCAGCAAAGGGTGGCGGGGGGGCCTCCATGAGCAGTTCTTC
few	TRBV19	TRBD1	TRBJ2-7	CATSTGLRYEQYF	TGTGCCACTTCGACAGGGCTAAGGTACGAGCAGTACTTC
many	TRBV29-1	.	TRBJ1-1	CSVEEVGPNTEAFF	TGCAGCGTTGAAGAGGTCGGCCCGAACACTGAAGCTTTCTTT
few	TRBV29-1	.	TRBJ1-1	CSVSDEMNTEAFF	TGCAGCGTTTCGGATGAAATGAACACTGAAGCTTTCTTT
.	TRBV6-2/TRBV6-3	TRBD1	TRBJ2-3	CASSSGQGAITDTQYF	TGTGCCAGCAGCTCCGGACAGGGGGCGATCACAGATACGCAGTATTTT
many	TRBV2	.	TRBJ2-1	CASTSVMDNEQFF	TGTGCCAGCACAAGCGTGATGGACAATGAGCAGTTCTTC
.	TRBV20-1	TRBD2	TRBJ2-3	CSAPRGGATDTQYF	TGCAGTGCCCCCCGGGGGGGGGCGACAGATACGCAGTATTTT
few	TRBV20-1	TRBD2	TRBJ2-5	CSARDGLAGAEAYGTQYF	TGCAGTGCTAGAGACGGACTAGCGGGGGCAGAAGCTTACGGGACCCAGTACTTC
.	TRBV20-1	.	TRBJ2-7	CSARLGFVEQYF	TGCAGTGCGAGACTGGGGTTCGTCGAGCAGTACTTC
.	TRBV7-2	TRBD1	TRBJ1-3	CASSSLPGGYGNTIYF	TGTGCCAGCAGCAGTCTACCAGGGGGCTATGGAAACACCATATATTTT
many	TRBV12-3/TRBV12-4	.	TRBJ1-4	CASSPVATNEKLFF	TGTGCCAGCAGCCCAGTTGCAACTAATGAAAAACTGTTTTTT
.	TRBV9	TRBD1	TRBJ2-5	CASSADRAQETQYF	TGTGCCAGCAGCGCGGACAGGGCCCAAGAGACCCAGTACTTC
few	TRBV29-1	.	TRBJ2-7	CSVVLSPYEQYF	TGCAGCGTTGTCTTGTCCCCCTACGAGCAGTACTTC
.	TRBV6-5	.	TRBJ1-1	CASSYLGGAVRAFF	TGTGCCAGCAGTTACCTTGGGGGAGCGGTAAGGGCTTTCTTT
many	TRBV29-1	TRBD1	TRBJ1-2	CSALGTGGNGYGYTF	TGCAGCGCTCTGGGGACAGGGGGTAATGGCTATGGCTACACCTTC
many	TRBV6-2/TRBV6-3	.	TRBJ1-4	CASSQPEVATNEKLFF	TGTGCCAGCAGTCAACCGGAAGTTGCAACTAATGAAAAACTGTTTTTT
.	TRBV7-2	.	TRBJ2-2	CASSFFGGRHSNTGELFF	TGTGCCAGCAGCTTTTTCGGGGGGCGACATTCCAACACCGGGGAGCTGTTTTTT
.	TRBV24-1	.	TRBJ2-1	CATSDAGLYNKQFF	TGTGCCACCAGTGATGCCGGACTCTACAATAAGCAGTTCTTC
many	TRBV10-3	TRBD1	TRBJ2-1	CAIRQQQGFDEQFF	TGTGCCATCAGACAGCAACAGGGGTTCGATGAGCAGTTCTTC
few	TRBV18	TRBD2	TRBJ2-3	CASRAGTSTDTQYF	TGTGCCAGCAGAGCGGGGACTAGCACAGATACGCAGTATTTT
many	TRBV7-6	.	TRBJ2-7	CASSSTGAGAYF	TGTGCCAGCAGTTCAACAGGAGCAGGAGCCTACTTC
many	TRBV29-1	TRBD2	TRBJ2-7	CSGASGTYEQYF	TGCAGCGGGGCCAGCGGGACCTACGAGCAGTACTTC
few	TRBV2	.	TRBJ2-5	CASRLIDSPQETQYF	TGTGCCAGCAGATTGATAGACAGCCCCCAGGAGACCCAGTACTTC
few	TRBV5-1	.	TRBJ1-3	CASSPGQQHSGNTIYF	TGCGCCAGCAGCCCCGGACAGCAACACTCTGGAAACACCATATATTTT
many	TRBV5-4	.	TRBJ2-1	CASTPRDSYNEQFF	TGTGCCAGCACCCCGAGAGACTCCTACAATGAGCAGTTCTTC
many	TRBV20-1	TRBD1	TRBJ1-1	CSARLGTGGSAEAFF	TGCAGTGCTAGATTGGGGACAGGGGGAAGCGCTGAAGCTTTCTTT
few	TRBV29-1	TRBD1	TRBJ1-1	CSVRIGTGGEAFF	TGCAGCGTTAGGATAGGGACAGGGGGGGAAGCTTTCTTT
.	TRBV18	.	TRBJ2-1	CASSPTRSHNEQFF	TGTGCCAGCTCACCCACCCGCAGTCACAATGAGCAGTTCTTC
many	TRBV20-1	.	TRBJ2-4	CSARGPEAKNIQYF	TGCAGTGCTAGGGGACCAGAAGCCAAAAACATTCAGTACTTC
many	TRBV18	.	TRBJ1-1	CASSPQSWATEAFF	TGTGCCAGCTCACCGCAGTCCTGGGCCACTGAAGCTTTCTTT
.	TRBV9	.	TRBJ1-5	CASSVDGASQPQHF	TGTGCCAGCAGCGTAGATGGGGCCAGTCAGCCCCAGCATTTT
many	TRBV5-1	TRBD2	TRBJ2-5	CASSDTSGGETQYF	TGCGCCAGCAGCGACACTAGCGGCGGAGAGACCCAGTACTTC
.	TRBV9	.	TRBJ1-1	CASSVQQGTEAFF	TGTGCCAGCAGCGTCCAACAGGGAACTGAAGCTTTCTTT
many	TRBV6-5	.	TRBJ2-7	CASMEPGGTGEQYF	TGTGCCAGTATGGAGCCTGGAGGGACGGGCGAGCAGTACTTC